The rows below give T cell receptor beta chains drawn from one sample of a study of cytomegalovirus exposure and HLA in healthy donors. This table comes from immunoSEQ multiplex PCR, and its TCRdb copy is limited to in-frame clones, with some not included. The table has about 120,000 clones, about 80% seen once; the top ten hold approximately 2%. Source material: PBMCs. Receptor source: a human donor in good health. CDR3s include the opening cysteine and the closing phenylalanine or tryptophan. D genes are given only for firm matches. Size values are once, few and many counts, or a class for expanded clones, and some rows have none.

abundance | d_gene | j_gene | v_gene | CDR3nt | CDR3aa
once | NA | TRBJ2-3 | TRBV28 | TGTGCCAGCAGTTTATTGAGAGATACGCAGTATTTT | CASSLLRDTQYF
few | NA | TRBJ1-4 | TRBV6-6 | TGTGCCAGCAGTTACGGGGGCATCCCTGAAAAACTGTTTTTT | CASSYGGIPEKLFF
NA | NA | TRBJ2-5 | TRBV6-1 | TGTGCCACCCAGGGGATGGGTGAGACCCAGTACTTC | CATQGMGETQYF
few | NA | TRBJ1-5 | TRBV7-8 | TGTGCCAGCAGCTTAGGGCAGGGATATCAGCCCCAGCATTTT | CASSLGQGYQPQHF
once | NA | TRBJ1-2 | TRBV6-1 | TGTGCCAGCAGGCTCGAACTACAAAAGAACTATGGCTACACCTTC | CASRLELQKNYGYTF
NA | NA | TRBJ1-3 | TRBV11-2 | TGTGCCAGCAGCTTAGGTCCGGTAGCCGGAAACACCATATATTTT | CASSLGPVAGNTIYF
NA | TRBD1 | TRBJ1-5 | TRBV2 | TGTGCCAGCAGCTGGGACAGGGGCACCAATAGCAATCAGCCCCAGCATTTT | CASSWDRGTNSNQPQHF
NA | TRBD1 | TRBJ2-3 | TRBV6-5 | TGTGCCAGCAGTTACTCTCAGGGGGCTGGGGCAGATACGCAGTATTTT | CASSYSQGAGADTQYF
few | TRBD2 | TRBJ2-1 | TRBV5-1 | TGCGCCAGCAGCTTGTCGGGGACTACCTACAATGAGCAGTTCTTC | CASSLSGTTYNEQFF
NA | TRBD1 | TRBJ1-1 | TRBV18 | TGTGCCAGCTCGATTGCGACAGGGGGATCGGCGAACACTGAAGCTTTCTTT | CASSIATGGSANTEAFF
NA | TRBD2 | TRBJ2-1 | TRBV28 | TGTGCCAGCAGTCCAGGACTAGCGGGAGGAGGGCATGAGCAGTTCTTC | CASSPGLAGGGHEQFF
few | TRBD1 | TRBJ2-3 | TRBV18 | TGTGCCAGCTCACTTACAGGGGGCGAAAGTGATACGCAGTATTTT | CASSLTGGESDTQYF
few | NA | TRBJ1-3 | TRBV15 | TGTGCCACCAGCAGAGATTTAGCAGGGTCTGGAAACACCATATATTTT | CATSRDLAGSGNTIYF
NA | NA | TRBJ1-6 | TRBV6-5 | TGTGCCAGCAGTTACGAGGGCTGGTGGCCCCTCCACTTT | CASSYEGWWPLHF
NA | NA | TRBJ1-1 | TRBV4-2 | TGTGCCAGCAGCCAAGAGACACAGCGGGTCACTGAAGCTTTCTTT | CASSQETQRVTEAFF
NA | NA | TRBJ2-7 | TRBV5-1 | TGCGCCAGCAGCCAAAAGACGACAGGGACTGTTGTGGCGAACGAGCAGTACTTC | CASSQKTTGTVVANEQYF
NA | NA | TRBJ2-7 | TRBV7-2 | TGTGCCAGCAGCCTAAACCGGGGGACCCACGAGCAGTACTTC | CASSLNRGTHEQYF
NA | TRBD1 | TRBJ1-1 | TRBV29-1 | TGCAGCGTGAGAGGGGACAGGGTGAACACTGAAGCTTTCTTT | CSVRGDRVNTEAFF
few | TRBD2 | TRBJ2-4 | TRBV6-1 | TGTGCCAGCTCGAATGACGGGGGGCAGTACTTC | CASSNDGGQYF
NA | NA | TRBJ1-1 | TRBV15 | TGTGCCACCAGCAGAGATGACAGAATGAACACTGAAGCTTTCTTT | CATSRDDRMNTEAFF